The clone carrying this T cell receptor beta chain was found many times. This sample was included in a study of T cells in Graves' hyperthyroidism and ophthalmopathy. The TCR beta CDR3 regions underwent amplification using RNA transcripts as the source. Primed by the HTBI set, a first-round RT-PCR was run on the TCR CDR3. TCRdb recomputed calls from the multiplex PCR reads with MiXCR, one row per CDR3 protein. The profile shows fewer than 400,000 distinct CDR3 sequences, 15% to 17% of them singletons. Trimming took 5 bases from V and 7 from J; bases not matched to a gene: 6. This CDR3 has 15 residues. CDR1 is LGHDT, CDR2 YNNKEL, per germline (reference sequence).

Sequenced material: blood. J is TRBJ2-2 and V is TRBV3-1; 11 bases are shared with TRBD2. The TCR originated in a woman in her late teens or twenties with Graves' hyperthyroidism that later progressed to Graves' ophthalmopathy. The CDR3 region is CASSLLAGAGGELFF. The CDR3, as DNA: TGTGCCAGCAGCTTACTAGCGGGAGCTGGCGGGGAGCTGTTTTTT. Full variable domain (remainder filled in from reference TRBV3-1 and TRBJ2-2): DTAVSQTPKYLVTQMGNDKSIKCEQNLGHDTMYWYKQDSKKFLKIMFSYNNKELIINETVPNRFSPKSPDKAHLNLHINSLELGDSAVYFCASSLLAGAGGELFFGEGSRLTVL.